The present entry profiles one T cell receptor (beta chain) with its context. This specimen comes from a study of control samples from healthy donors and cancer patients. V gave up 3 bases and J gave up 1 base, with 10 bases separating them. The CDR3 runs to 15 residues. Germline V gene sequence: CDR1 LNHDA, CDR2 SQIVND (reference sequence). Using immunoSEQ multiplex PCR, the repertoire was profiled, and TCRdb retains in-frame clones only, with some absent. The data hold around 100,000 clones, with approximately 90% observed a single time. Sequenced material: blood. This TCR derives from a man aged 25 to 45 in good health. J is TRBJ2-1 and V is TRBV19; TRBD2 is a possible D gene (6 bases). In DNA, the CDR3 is TGTGCCAGTAGTATCGGGCGGGGTTCCTACAATGAGCAGTTCTTC. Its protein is CASSIGRGSYNEQFF.